These 28 T cell receptor beta chains originate from one sample sequenced in a study of blood T cell repertoires in COVID-19. The data were produced by immunoSEQ multiplex PCR, yet TCRdb's version contains in-frame clones alone and is incomplete. Seen here are over 250,000 clones, 88% observed once, and the top ten hold approximately 4.3%. The sequenced material came from peripheral blood. These receptors all stem from a man aged 55 to 70 who had recovered from COVID-19.

The V and J genes are TRBV6-1 and TRBJ2-1, with unresolved D. The CDR3 is 15 residues long. The germline V gene encodes CDR1 MNHNS and CDR2 SASEGT. Between the trimmed V and J ends, which lost 2 bases and 2 bases, there was a span of 10 bases. The CDR3 loop reads CASSEFKIPYNEQFF. Here the CDR3 DNA reads TGTGCCAGCAGTGAATTTAAAATCCCCTACAATGAGCAGTTCTTC.

The chain employs TRBV7-9 and TRBJ2-2, with D possibly TRBD1 on 5 matching bases. Germline V gene lookup returns CDR1 SEHNR and CDR2 FQNEAQ (reference sequence). This CDR3 comprises 15 residues. V lost 5 bases, J lost 1 base, and 11 bases lay in between. This CDR3 reads CASSPAGLNTGELFF. The CDR3 bases are TGTGCCAGCAGCCCCGCAGGGCTGAACACCGGGGAGCTGTTTTTT.

This clone was found once. The chain is built from TRBV18 and TRBJ1-1; no clear D. The CDR3 is 12 residues long. Trimming left V 3 bases short and J 6 bases short, with 8 bases between. Germline lookup yields CDR1 KGHSH and CDR2 LQKENI. CDR3 residues: CASSPSRAEAFF. The DNA for the CDR3 is TGTGCCAGCTCACCTTCCCGAGCTGAAGCTTTCTTT.

The rearrangement uses TRBV15 and TRBJ1-2; 7 bases fit TRBD1. This CDR3 is 16 amino acids long. The germline gives CDR1 LNHNV, CDR2 YYDKDF (reference sequence). After removal of 3 bases from V and 0 bases from J, the junction contained 7 bases not matched to a gene. The chain's CDR3 is CATSRVQDRTNYGYTF. In DNA, the CDR3 is TGTGCCACCAGCAGGGTACAGGACAGGACTAACTATGGCTACACCTTC.

This chain links TRBV3-1 (or the pseudogene TRBV3-2) with TRBJ2-2; TRBD2 agrees at 11 bases. V shed 1 base and J 4 bases; nucleotides not matched to a gene: 8. The CDR3 contains 18 residues. The germline CDR1 and CDR2 sequences are LGHDT and YNNKEL (reference sequence). Here the CDR3 reads CASSQGPLAGGLTGELFF. The CDR3 region has the DNA TGTGCCAGCAGCCAAGGCCCCCTAGCGGGGGGCCTCACCGGGGAGCTGTTTTTT.

The CDR3 is CASSYSIGDTEAFF. The DNA for the CDR3 is TGTGCCAGCAGTTACTCGATCGGGGACACTGAAGCTTTCTTT. The rearrangement joins TRBV6-2 or TRBV6-3 to TRBJ1-1, with D unclear. V was cut by 0 bases and J by 3 bases, with 8 bases left in between. The CDR3 totals 14 residues. Germline CDR1 MNHEY, CDR2 SVGEGT.

This clone was observed once. The CDR3 loop is CASSSSGQFGGELFF. In nucleotides, the CDR3 is TGTGCCAGCAGTTCCTCGGGACAGTTCGGCGGGGAGCTGTTTTTT. The V and J genes are TRBV6-2 or TRBV6-3 and TRBJ2-2; TRBD1 matches at 7 bases. J lost 7 bases, V lost 4 bases, and 9 bases had no gene match. Germline V gene sequence: CDR1 MNHEY, CDR2 SVGEGT. This CDR3 has 15 residues.

This chain links TRBV12-3 or TRBV12-4 with TRBJ1-3; D unclear. The length of the CDR3 is 11 residues. The V and J ends lost 7 bases and 4 bases respectively, with 5 bases between them. The CDR3 protein is CASTTGNTIYF. The CDR3 nucleotides read TGTGCCAGCACCACAGGAAACACCATATATTTT.

For this clone: One junction end does not reproduce the germline sequence, and a read error may be involved. This sequence joins TRBV5-1 and TRBJ2-7, with 12 bases identical to TRBD1. Germline values: CDR1 SGHRS, CDR2 YFSETQ. This CDR3 contains 19 residues. The CDR3 reads CASSPTPGQGASSSHEQYF. DNA for the CDR3: TGCGCCAGCAGCCCCACACCGGGACAGGGGGCCTCCTCCTCCCACGAGCAGTACTTC.

Only one count was recorded for this clone. This chain connects TRBV5-4 to TRBJ1-3; TRBD1 matches 7 bases. Per the germline V gene, CDR1 is SGHNT and CDR2 is YYREEE (reference sequence). There are 16 residues in the CDR3. With 0 bases clipped from V and 5 bases from J, the junction kept 8 bases outside the gene matches. The CDR3 DNA is TGTGCCAGCAGCTTGGCTGGGACAGAGATGAGAAACACCATATATTTT. As protein: CASSLAGTEMRNTIYF.

V is TRBV27 and J is TRBJ2-5; TRBD1 matches at 8 bases. Germline lookup yields CDR1 MNHEY and CDR2 SMNVEV (reference sequence). V trimming: 3 bases; J trimming: 4 bases; junction bases outside the gene matches: 10. The CDR3 extends over 16 amino acids. CDR3 residues: CASSLSIFRGRETQYF. DNA of the CDR3: TGTGCCAGCAGTTTGAGTATCTTCAGGGGGCGAGAGACCCAGTACTTC.

CDR3 region: CASSRGGQETQYF. CDR3 nucleotides: TGTGCCAGCAGCCGGGGGGGCCAAGAGACCCAGTACTTC. The chain recombines TRBV7-2 with TRBJ2-5; 8 nucleotides line up with TRBD2. Germline CDR1 reads SGHTA; CDR2 reads FQGNSA. Trimming at V came to 5 bases and at J to 1 base, leaving 0 bases not matched to a gene. The CDR3 sequence is 13 residues long.

This chain connects TRBV7-2 to TRBJ1-6, with TRBD1 matching over 9 bases. CDR1 and CDR2 from the germline V gene are SGHTA and FQGNSA. This CDR3 region has 17 residues. Germline trimming cut 5 bases from V and 5 bases from J; bases unmatched to any gene: 10. The CDR3 nucleotides read TGTGCCAGCAGCCAAGGACAGGGGAAAGCTAATAATTCACCCCTCCACTTT. Amino acid sequence: CASSQGQGKANNSPLHF. The full variable domain, in which reference TRBV7-2 and TRBJ1-6 provide the parts outside the CDR3, is GAGVSQSPSNKVTEKGKDVELRCDPISGHTALYWYRQSLGQGLEFLIYFQGNSAPDKSGLPSDRFSAERTGGSVSTLTIQRTQQEDSAVYLCASSQGQGKANNSPLHFGNGTRLTVT.

The rearrangement uses TRBV7-3 and TRBJ2-2; 7 nucleotides align to TRBD1. Germline trimming cut 3 bases from V and 6 bases from J; bases unmatched to any gene: 1. Germline CDR1 reads SGHTA; CDR2 reads FQGTGA. This CDR3 contains 13 residues. CDR3 in amino acids: CASSFQGAGELFF. The CDR3 coding sequence is TGTGCCAGCAGCTTCCAGGGGGCCGGGGAGCTGTTTTTT.

The chain couples TRBV5-1 to TRBJ2-7, with 16 nucleotides matching TRBD2. The CDR3 sequence is 17 residues long. Trimming cost V 4 bases and J 6 bases; bases outside gene matches: 10. CDR1 and CDR2 (germline): SGHRS, YFSETQ. CDR3 in DNA: TGCGCCAGCAGCCCGGGGACTAGCGGGGGGGCCCCTAGCGAGCAGTACTTC. Translating it yields CASSPGTSGGAPSEQYF. The complete variable domain, with remaining parts taken from reference TRBV5-1 and TRBJ2-7, reads KAGVTQTPRYLIKTRGQQVTLSCSPISGHRSVSWYQQTPGQGLQFLFEYFSETQRNKGNFPGRFSGRQFSNSRSEMNVSTLELGDSALYLCASSPGTSGGAPSEQYFGPGTRLTVT.

This clone has more than one count but fewer than ten. The CDR3 DNA reads TGTGCCAGCTCACCAGGGAGCACCGGGGAGCTGTTTTTT. This codes for CASSPGSTGELFF. V usage is TRBV18 and J usage is TRBJ2-2; D is possibly TRBD2 (5 bases). This CDR3 has 13 residues. V lost 2 bases to trimming and J lost 4 bases, with 5 bases between them. Germline V lookup: CDR1 KGHSH, CDR2 LQKENI.

The rearrangement uses TRBV6-5 and TRBJ2-1, with 10 bases fitting TRBD1. Trimming cost V 0 bases and J 8 bases; bases outside gene matches: 4. Germline CDR1 MNHEY, CDR2 SVGAGI. The CDR3 is 15 residues long. CDR3 sequence: CASSYSRDRGHEQFF. The CDR3 bases are TGTGCCAGCAGTTACTCCCGGGACAGGGGACATGAGCAGTTCTTC.

J is TRBJ1-2 and V is TRBV4-2, with a possible D match to TRBD1 (5 bases). The V end was cut by 1 base, the J end by 4 bases, with 13 bases between. Germline V gives CDR1 LGHNA, CDR2 YNFKEQ. The CDR3 runs to 15 residues. DNA for the CDR3: TGTGCCAGCAGCCAAGTATCCGACAGACCCTATGGCTACACCTTC. It encodes CASSQVSDRPYGYTF.

V and J are TRBV6-5 and TRBJ1-5, with D maybe TRBD1 (5 bases). V gave up 2 bases and J gave up 5 bases, with 7 bases separating them. Germline V lookup: CDR1 MNHEY, CDR2 SVGAGI. The CDR3 runs 13 residues. The CDR3 reads CASSYLQDQPQHF. The CDR3 DNA reads TGTGCCAGCAGTTACCTACAGGATCAGCCCCAGCATTTT.

The chain uses TRBV25-1 and TRBJ1-1, with 9 bases lining up with TRBD1. The CDR3 runs 15 residues. The V gene's germline CDR1 is MGHDK and CDR2 SYGVNS. Trimming took 4 bases from V and 2 from J; bases not matched to a gene: 5. CDR3 DNA: TGTGCCAGCAGTGGGAGACAGGGGGAAAACACTGAAGCTTTCTTT. This codes for CASSGRQGENTEAFF.

V is TRBV11-2 and J is TRBJ2-5; D ambiguous. The germline CDR1 and CDR2 sequences are SGHAT and FQNNGV. V lost 10 bases and J lost 5, with 17 bases in between. This CDR3 is built from 13 residues. The CDR3 region is CATKRSSEETQYF. The CDR3 nucleotides are TGTGCCACCAAAAGATCGTCTGAGGAGACCCAGTACTTC.

This rearrangement joins TRBV7-3 to TRBJ2-1, with TRBD2 identical over 11 bases. The CDR3 is 15 amino acids. CDR1 is SGHTA, CDR2 FQGTGA, per germline. The V gene end was trimmed by 5 bases and the J gene end by 10 bases; junction bases not matched to a gene: 10. This CDR3 reads CASSTQTSGGGEQFF. The CDR3 nucleotides read TGTGCCAGCAGCACGCAAACTAGCGGGGGAGGGGAGCAGTTCTTC.

The rearrangement uses TRBV11-2 and TRBJ2-7, with 10 bases matching TRBD1. Trimming at V came to 4 bases and at J to 7 bases, leaving 13 bases not matched to a gene. The CDR3 sequence is 16 residues long. Germline CDR1 is SGHAT and CDR2 is FQNNGV. The CDR3 DNA reads as TGTGCCAGCAGCTCATCCCGGGACAGGGGTTCTCGGGAGCAGTACTTC. Translated, it gives CASSSSRDRGSREQYF.

J is TRBJ2-7 and V is TRBV5-8; 10 bases match TRBD1. J was trimmed by 4 bases and V by 5 bases; bases with no gene match: 6. This CDR3 is 14 amino acids long. Per germline, CDR1 SGHTS and CDR2 YDEGEE. The CDR3 nucleotides read TGTGCCAGCAGGGGACAGGGGAGATTTTACGAGCAGTACTTC. This sequence encodes CASRGQGRFYEQYF.

This clone was counted a few times. V and J are TRBV5-1 and TRBJ2-5, with 10 nucleotides matching TRBD2. J gave up 3 bases and V 0 bases, and 5 bases lay outside the gene matches. The CDR3 has 16 amino acids. CDR1 and CDR2 (germline): SGHRS, YFSETQ. CDR3 DNA: TGCGCCAGCAGCTTGGCACTAGCGGGGAATAAAGAGACCCAGTACTTC. Translated: CASSLALAGNKETQYF.

This clone showed up just a few times. This sequence joins TRBV10-1 and TRBJ2-2; TRBD2 aligns across 13 bases. The CDR3 consists of 16 residues. Germline V gene sequence: CDR1 WNHNN, CDR2 SYGVQD (reference sequence). Trimming removed 4 bases from V and 7 bases from J; junction bases left unmatched: 6. CDR3 sequence: CASSGKGTSGVGELFF. CDR3 coding DNA: TGCGCCAGCAGTGGGAAAGGGACTAGCGGGGTCGGGGAGCTGTTTTTT.

The genes are TRBV11-2 and TRBJ1-6; D remains ambiguous. Trimming took off 1 base at V and 9 bases at J, with 13 bases between the two ends. CDR3 length: 15 amino acids. Germline V gives CDR1 SGHAT, CDR2 FQNNGV. The CDR3: CASSLGGGRSSPLHF. CDR3 coding DNA: TGTGCCAGCAGCTTAGGGGGAGGGCGAAGTTCACCCCTCCACTTT.

The V gene is TRBV5-5, the J gene TRBJ1-5, with D possibly TRBD1 on 5 matching bases. The V end lost 4 bases, the J end lost 2 bases, and 13 bases lay between the germline ends. This CDR3 comprises 15 residues. The germline V gene has CDR1 SGHKS and CDR2 YYEKEE (reference sequence). The CDR3 region has the DNA TGTGCCAGCAGCCCGGGGGGGGTTCGCAATCAGCCCCAGCATTTT. Translation: CASSPGGVRNQPQHF.